Below, one T cell receptor (beta chain) is given with its context. Its target is unknown. The data were taken from a study of graft-versus-host responses after intestinal transplantation. TCRdb's copy holds only in-frame clones and misses some; the assay was immunoSEQ multiplex PCR. Here the sample spans about 89,000 clones, 91% being singletons. The CDR3 covers 16 residues. The V and J genes are TRBV21-1 and TRBJ2-3; the D call in the table, TRBD2, was not verified against the DNA. TRBV21-1 is a pseudogene locus. The TCR was taken from a human donor who received an intestinal transplant. The sample was unstimulated CD4+ T cells sorted from spleen or lymph node cells, taken before intestinal transplant. CDR3 in amino acids: CASHPLGGVCTDTQYF. Written as DNA, the CDR3 is TGTGCCAGCCACCCCCTGGGAGGGGTGTGCACAGATACGCAGTATTTT.